This T cell receptor (beta chain) was documented in a study of control samples from healthy donors and cancer patients (dated by TCRdb to the early 2020s). The method behind the library was the immunoSEQ multiplex PCR assay. In TCRdb, the immuneACCESS table is reduced to in-frame sequences with V and J assigned. These tables do not hold every clone; where another copy was compared, an unresolved V gene accounts for under half, and the others remain unexplained. The sample profile shows 170,000 or so clones; 90% of them were found once. More than 1.3% of the sample lies in the top ten. As for this clone: Its target antigen remains unknown. Base qualities were left out, and no much larger clone turns up one base away.

Via the germline V gene (reference sequence), CDR1 is MNHEY and CDR2 SMNVEV. The cysteine opens and the phenylalanine closes a CDR3 of 15 amino acids. Only the CDR3 DNA is retained, 45 bases long and in frame from the first base. The germline ends are 13 bases apart after V is trimmed by 3 bases and J by 2 bases. The chain employs TRBV27 and TRBJ1-2; no D gene can be assigned with confidence. Sequenced sample: blood. The TCR originated in a woman aged 45-59 years in good health. The DNA sequence is TGTGCCAGCAGTTTCTCCCTTGTTGGCAACTATGGCTACACCTTC. Protein translation: CASSFSLVGNYGYTF.